A selection of T cell receptor beta chains follows, all from one sample in a study of radiotherapy plus CTLA-4 blockade in lung cancer. This table comes from immunoSEQ multiplex PCR, and its TCRdb copy is limited to in-frame clones, with some not included. The top ten hold around two fifths of the sample, which has about 73,000 clones, about nine tenths seen once. Sequencing was performed on peripheral blood, taken from a patient treated with radiotherapy plus ipilimumab. The receptors were sampled from a human donor with non-small cell lung cancer that progressed on radiotherapy plus ipilimumab. The CDR3 runs from the conserved cysteine through the conserved F or W. The order of the fields is clone size, V gene, D gene, J gene, CDR3 protein, CDR3 DNA. D genes are given only for firm matches. Expanded clones are given a class, and other clones once, few, many or no size at all.

NA	TRBV9	TRBD1	TRBJ1-1	CASSDLDREAFF	TGTGCCAGCAGCGACTTGGACAGGGAAGCTTTCTTT
NA	TRBV5-4	TRBD2	TRBJ2-1	CASSGASGNNEQFF	TGTGCCAGCAGCGGTGCTAGCGGGAACAATGAGCAGTTCTTC
NA	TRBV6-5	NA	TRBJ2-2	CASSYSRGGTGELFF	TGTGCCAGCAGTTACTCGCGGGGTGGGACCGGGGAGCTGTTTTTT
NA	TRBV5-4	TRBD1	TRBJ2-1	CASSPKDRGGFSYNEQFF	TGTGCCAGCAGCCCTAAAGACAGGGGGGGGTTTAGCTACAATGAGCAGTTCTTC
NA	TRBV27	NA	TRBJ1-1	CASSPLTRGLNTEAFF	TGTGCCAGCAGTCCATTGACCCGGGGACTGAACACTGAAGCTTTCTTT
NA	TRBV4-1	TRBD1	TRBJ1-2	CASSPGQGGYGYTF	TGCGCCAGCAGCCCGGGACAGGGGGGCTATGGCTACACCTTC
NA	TRBV9	NA	TRBJ2-3	CASSDITDTQYF	TGTGCCAGCTCGGATATCACAGATACGCAGTATTTT
NA	TRBV9	NA	TRBJ2-2	CASTPRGGIGGELFF	TGTGCCAGCACCCCTAGGGGCGGAATCGGCGGGGAGCTGTTTTTT
NA	TRBV6-1	NA	TRBJ1-1	CASSGSLGGPTNTEAFF	TGTGCCAGCAGTGGGAGCTTGGGGGGGCCAACCAACACTGAAGCTTTCTTT
NA	TRBV27	TRBD2	TRBJ2-1	CAIFTSGTYLSYNEQFF	TGTGCCATCTTCACTAGCGGGACTTACCTTTCCTACAATGAGCAGTTCTTC
NA	TRBV6-5	NA	TRBJ1-1	CASSYNAGWGTEAFF	TGTGCCAGCAGTTACAACGCAGGGTGGGGCACTGAAGCTTTCTTT
NA	TRBV29-1	NA	TRBJ2-3	CSVEAGARTDTQYF	TGCAGCGTTGAAGCGGGGGCCCGAACAGATACGCAGTATTTT
NA	TRBV6-5	NA	TRBJ1-1	CASRDGGHGTEAFF	TGTGCCAGCAGGGACGGGGGGCATGGCACTGAAGCTTTCTTT
NA	TRBV5-6	NA	TRBJ2-1	CASSLVSSGSYNEQFF	TGTGCCAGCAGCTTGGTTAGTAGCGGCTCCTACAATGAGCAGTTCTTC
NA	TRBV29-1	TRBD2	TRBJ2-1	CSARGGLYNEQFF	TGCAGCGCCCGGGGGGGCCTCTACAATGAGCAGTTCTTC
NA	TRBV28	NA	TRBJ1-1	CASSFAGNTEAFF	TGTGCCAGCAGTTTTGCGGGGAACACTGAAGCTTTCTTT
NA	TRBV5-4	TRBD1	TRBJ2-3	CASSSGQSTDTQYF	TGTGCCAGCAGCTCGGGACAGAGCACAGATACGCAGTATTTT
large	TRBV28	TRBD2	TRBJ2-5	CASSLEVAGVGETQYF	TGTGCCAGCAGCCTCGAGGTAGCGGGAGTGGGAGAGACCCAGTACTTC
NA	TRBV30	NA	TRBJ2-7	CAWSVETSFFYEQYF	TGTGCCTGGAGTGTAGAGACTTCATTCTTCTACGAGCAGTACTTC
NA	TRBV7-3	NA	TRBJ2-1	CASSSQAANEQFF	TGTGCCAGCAGCTCTCAGGCCGCGAATGAGCAGTTCTTC
NA	TRBV29-1	NA	TRBJ2-1	CSVDHPANEQFF	TGCAGCGTTGATCACCCAGCCAATGAGCAGTTCTTC
NA	TRBV7-8	NA	TRBJ2-7	CASSLTHIYEQYF	TGTGCCAGCAGCTTAACGCACATCTACGAGCAGTACTTC
NA	TRBV5-5	TRBD1	TRBJ2-2	CASRDRVTGELFF	TGTGCCAGCAGGGACAGGGTTACCGGGGAGCTGTTTTTT
NA	TRBV6-7	NA	TRBJ1-2	CASSYPAQDGYTF	TGTGCCAGCAGTTACCCAGCCCAGGACGGCTACACCTTC
NA	TRBV7-2	TRBD1	TRBJ2-7	CASSLVPGQGYEQYF	TGTGCCAGCAGCTTAGTTCCTGGACAGGGATACGAGCAGTACTTC
NA	TRBV2	NA	TRBJ2-7	CASSEVKRYEQYF	TGTGCCAGCAGTGAGGTAAAACGCTACGAGCAGTACTTC
NA	TRBV7-3	NA	TRBJ2-1	CASSFSLFDEQFF	TGTGCCAGCAGCTTTTCCCTTTTCGATGAGCAGTTCTTC
NA	TRBV5-4	NA	TRBJ2-3	CASSTQATQYF	TGTGCCAGCAGCACCCAGGCGACGCAGTATTTT
once	TRBV10-2	NA	TRBJ2-5	CASSVGETQYF	TGCGCCAGCAGTGTGGGCGAGACCCAGTACTTC
few	TRBV21-1	NA	TRBJ2-6	CASTNSTEGANVLTF	TGTGCCAGCACCAATAGTACGGAAGGGGCCAACGTCCTGACTTTC
few	TRBV7-2	TRBD2	TRBJ2-1	CASTFGGTGGIVNEQFF	TGTGCCAGCACTTTTGGGGGGACGGGAGGGATTGTCAATGAGCAGTTCTTC
once	TRBV6-5	NA	TRBJ2-7	CASSKARGNAEQYF	TGTGCCAGCAGTAAAGCCAGGGGAAATGCCGAGCAGTACTTC